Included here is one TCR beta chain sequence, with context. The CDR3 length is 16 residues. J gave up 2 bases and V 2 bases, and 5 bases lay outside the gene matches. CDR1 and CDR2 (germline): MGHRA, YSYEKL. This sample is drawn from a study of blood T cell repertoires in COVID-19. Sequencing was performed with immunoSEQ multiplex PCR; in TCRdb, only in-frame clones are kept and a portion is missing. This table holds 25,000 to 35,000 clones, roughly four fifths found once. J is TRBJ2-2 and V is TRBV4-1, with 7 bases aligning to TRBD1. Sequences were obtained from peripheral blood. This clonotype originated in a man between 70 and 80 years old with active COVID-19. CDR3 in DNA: TGCGCCAGCAGCCAATTTCGGGACAGCAACACCGGGGAGCTGTTTTTT. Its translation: CASSQFRDSNTGELFF.